Below, one T cell receptor beta chain is given with its context. Its antigen is unknown. This specimen comes from a study of blood T cells in healthy people across ages. Study-level findings and limits: The donors' CMV status was not determined, possibly confounding changes in expanded clonotypes.

Researchers collected around 10 milliliters of peripheral blood from every single donor. A second about 7 to 12 cycle PCR used barcoded and J-beta primers. TCRdb called the 5' RACE reads again in MiXCR, with one record for every CDR3 protein. In the table there are about 1,800,000 distinct CDR3 sequences, about 30% of which are singletons. From germline, CDR1 is KGHSH and CDR2 LQKENI. Trimming cost V 3 bases and J 6 bases, with 20 bases left between them. The CDR3 contains 16 residues. The sample was blood. The receptor's source is a woman aged 30 to 39 in good health. The genes are TRBV18 and TRBJ2-5, with D possibly TRBD2 on 6 matching bases. CDR3 DNA sequence: TGTGCCAGCTCACCCGGGGGAAATGTCATGCCGCAGACCCAGTACTTC. It codes for CASSPGGNVMPQTQYF.